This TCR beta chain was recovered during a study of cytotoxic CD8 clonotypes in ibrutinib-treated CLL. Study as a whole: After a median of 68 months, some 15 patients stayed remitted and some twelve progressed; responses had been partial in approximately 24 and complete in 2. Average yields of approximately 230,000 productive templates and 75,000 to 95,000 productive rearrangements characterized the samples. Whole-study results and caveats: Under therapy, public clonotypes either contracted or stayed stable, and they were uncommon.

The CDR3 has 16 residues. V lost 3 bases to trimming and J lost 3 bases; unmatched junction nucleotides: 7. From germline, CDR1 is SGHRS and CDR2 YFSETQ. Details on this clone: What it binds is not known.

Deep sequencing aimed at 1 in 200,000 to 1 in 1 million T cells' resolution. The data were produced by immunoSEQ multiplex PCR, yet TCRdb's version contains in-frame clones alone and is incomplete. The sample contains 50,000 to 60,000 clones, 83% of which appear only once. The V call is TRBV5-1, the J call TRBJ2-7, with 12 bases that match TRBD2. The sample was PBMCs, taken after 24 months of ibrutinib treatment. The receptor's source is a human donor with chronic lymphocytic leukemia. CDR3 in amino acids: CASSSGTSGSVYEQYF. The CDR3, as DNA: TGCGCCAGCAGCTCTGGGACTAGCGGGTCCGTCTACGAGCAGTACTTC. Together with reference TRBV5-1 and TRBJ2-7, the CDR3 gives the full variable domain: KAGVTQTPRYLIKTRGQQVTLSCSPISGHRSVSWYQQTPGQGLQFLFEYFSETQRNKGNFPGRFSGRQFSNSRSEMNVSTLELGDSALYLCASSSGTSGSVYEQYFGPGTRLTVT.